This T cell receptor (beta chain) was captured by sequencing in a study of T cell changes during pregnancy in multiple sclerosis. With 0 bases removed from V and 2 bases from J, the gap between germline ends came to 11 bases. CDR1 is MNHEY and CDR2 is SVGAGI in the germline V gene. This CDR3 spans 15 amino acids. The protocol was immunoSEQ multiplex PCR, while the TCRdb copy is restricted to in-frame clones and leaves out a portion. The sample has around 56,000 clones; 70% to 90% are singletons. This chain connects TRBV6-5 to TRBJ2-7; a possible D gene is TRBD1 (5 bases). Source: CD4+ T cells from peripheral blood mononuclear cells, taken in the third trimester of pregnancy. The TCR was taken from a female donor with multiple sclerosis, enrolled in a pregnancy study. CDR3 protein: CASSYSGQVTYEQYF. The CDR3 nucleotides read TGTGCCAGCAGTTACTCGGGGCAGGTCACCTACGAGCAGTACTTC.